The clone carrying this T cell receptor (beta chain) was detected only once. The sample belongs to a study of blood T cell repertoires in COVID-19. Authors' data handling: The authors estimated nucleated cell counts from reference gene primer amplification. Measured with immunoSEQ multiplex PCR; TCRdb has only the in-frame clones, and not every one. D and trimming were read from the DNA, whereas the V and J calls and clone size are those reported in that table. Found here are just under 350,000 clones, about 90% of them singletons; the top ten hold 2.5% to 4%. The sample consisted of peripheral blood. The source is a woman younger than 30 who had recovered from COVID-19.

The CDR3 nucleotides are TGTGCCAGCAGTTTGAGACTCTCCAACATTCAGTACTTC. This translates into CASSLRLSNIQYF. The genes are TRBV6-5 and TRBJ2-4; D not resolved. The CDR3 is 13 residues long. V was cut by 4 bases and J by 7 bases, with 11 bases left in between. The germline CDR1 and CDR2 sequences are MNHEY and SVGAGI.